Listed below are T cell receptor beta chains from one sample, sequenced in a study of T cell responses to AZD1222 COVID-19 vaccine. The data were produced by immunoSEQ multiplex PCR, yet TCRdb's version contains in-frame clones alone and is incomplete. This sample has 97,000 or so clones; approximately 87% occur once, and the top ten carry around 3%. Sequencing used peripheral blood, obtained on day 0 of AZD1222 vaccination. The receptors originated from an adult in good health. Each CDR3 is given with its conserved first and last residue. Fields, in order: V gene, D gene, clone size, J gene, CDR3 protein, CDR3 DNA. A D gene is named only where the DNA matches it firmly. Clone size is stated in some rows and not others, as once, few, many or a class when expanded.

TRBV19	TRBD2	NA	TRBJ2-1	CASSIIAGGFNEQFF	TGTGCCAGTAGTATAATAGCGGGAGGCTTCAATGAGCAGTTCTTC
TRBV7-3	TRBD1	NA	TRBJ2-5	CASSLRGGVETQYF	TGTGCCAGCAGCTTACGAGGGGGCGTGGAGACCCAGTACTTC
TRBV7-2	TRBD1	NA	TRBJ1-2	CASSLGGQAIYGYTF	TGTGCCAGCAGCTTAGGAGGACAGGCGATATATGGCTACACCTTC
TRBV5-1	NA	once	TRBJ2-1	CASSLEVSVYNEQFF	TGCGCCAGCAGCTTGGAGGTCAGCGTCTACAATGAGCAGTTCTTC
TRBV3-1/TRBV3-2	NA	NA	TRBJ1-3	CASSQVPRGLGNTIYF	TGTGCCAGCAGCCAAGTGCCGAGGGGTCTAGGAAACACCATATATTTT
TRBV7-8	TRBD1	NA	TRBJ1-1	CASSLAGRGRGSTEAFF	TGTGCCAGCAGCTTAGCTGGCAGGGGGCGAGGGAGCACTGAAGCTTTCTTT
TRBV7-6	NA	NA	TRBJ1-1	CASSLALQRVGKTRNTEAFF	TGTGCCAGCAGCTTAGCGCTTCAACGGGTAGGGAAGACTAGGAACACTGAAGCTTTCTTT
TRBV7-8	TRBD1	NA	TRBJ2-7	CASSLARDRAYEQYF	TGTGCCAGCAGCTTAGCAAGGGACAGGGCCTACGAGCAGTACTTC
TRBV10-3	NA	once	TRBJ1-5	CAISDHKQYSNQPQHF	TGTGCCATCAGTGATCACAAGCAATATAGCAATCAGCCCCAGCATTTT
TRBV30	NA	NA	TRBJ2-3	CAWSLHADTQYF	TGTGCCTGGAGTCTCCATGCAGATACGCAGTATTTT
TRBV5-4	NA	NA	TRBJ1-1	CASSSGTLYTEAFF	TGTGCCAGCAGCTCCGGGACTTTGTACACTGAAGCTTTCTTT
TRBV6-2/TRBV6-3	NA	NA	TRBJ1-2	CASSYFGRQGPNYGYTF	TGTGCCAGCAGTTACTTCGGCCGGCAGGGCCCTAACTATGGCTACACCTTC
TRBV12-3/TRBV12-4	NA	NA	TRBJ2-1	CASTQRGEQFF	TGTGCCAGCACTCAACGGGGTGAGCAGTTCTTC
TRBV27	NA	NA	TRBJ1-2	CASSLSFTAQHGYTF	TGTGCCAGCAGTTTATCGTTCACAGCCCAGCATGGCTACACCTTC
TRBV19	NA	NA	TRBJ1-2	CASSLTTDSNYGYTF	TGTGCCAGTAGCTTGACGACAGACTCTAACTATGGCTACACCTTC
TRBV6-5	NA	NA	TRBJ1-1	CASRAVGEAFF	TGTGCCAGCAGGGCGGTCGGAGAAGCTTTCTTT
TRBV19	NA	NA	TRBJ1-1	CASSIGTSEAFF	TGTGCCAGTAGTATAGGGACATCTGAAGCTTTCTTT
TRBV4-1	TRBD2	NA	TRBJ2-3	CASSQELALAGGRRDTQYF	TGCGCCAGCAGCCAAGAACTGGCCCTAGCGGGAGGACGACGGGATACGCAGTATTTT
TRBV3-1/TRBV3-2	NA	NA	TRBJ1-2	CASSHSGANRNGYTF	TGTGCCAGCAGCCACTCAGGGGCTAATAGGAATGGCTACACCTTC
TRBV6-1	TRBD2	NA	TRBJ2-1	CASSERGTSGSSYNEQFF	TGTGCCAGCAGTGAAAGGGGAACTAGCGGCAGCTCCTACAATGAGCAGTTCTTC
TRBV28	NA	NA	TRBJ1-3	CASSTPEPGQSGNTIYF	TGTGCCAGCAGCACACCGGAGCCGGGACAATCTGGAAACACCATATATTTT
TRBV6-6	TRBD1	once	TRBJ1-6	CASRPGQGLYPLHF	TGTGCCAGCAGACCGGGACAGGGGTTGTACCCCCTCCACTTT
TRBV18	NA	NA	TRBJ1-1	CASSPDRKNTEAFF	TGTGCCAGCTCACCGGACAGAAAGAACACTGAAGCTTTCTTT
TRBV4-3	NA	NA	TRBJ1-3	CASSQSHSGNTIYF	TGCGCCAGCAGCCAATCCCACAGTGGAAACACCATATATTTT
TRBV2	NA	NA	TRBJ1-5	CASREELSNQPQHF	TGTGCCAGCAGAGAAGAACTAAGCAATCAGCCCCAGCATTTT
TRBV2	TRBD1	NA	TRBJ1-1	CASKNPGQEAFF	TGTGCCAGCAAGAATCCGGGACAGGAAGCTTTCTTT
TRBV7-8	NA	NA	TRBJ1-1	CASSLEGGDTEAFF	TGTGCCAGCAGCTTAGAAGGGGGAGACACTGAAGCTTTCTTT
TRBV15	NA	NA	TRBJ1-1	CATSRDQVAREAFF	TGTGCCACCAGCAGAGATCAGGTCGCGAGAGAAGCTTTCTTT
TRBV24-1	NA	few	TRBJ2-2	CATRGTRDTGELFF	TGTGCCACCAGGGGTACGAGAGACACCGGGGAGCTGTTTTTT
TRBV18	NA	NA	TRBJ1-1	CASSPRASGVGTEAFF	TGTGCCAGCTCACCACGGGCGTCAGGGGTTGGAACTGAAGCTTTCTTT
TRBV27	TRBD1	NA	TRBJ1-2	CASSLGQGSLGYTF	TGTGCCAGCAGTCTCGGACAGGGAAGTCTTGGCTACACCTTC
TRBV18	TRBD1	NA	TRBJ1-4	CASSPGTADEKLFF	TGTGCCAGCTCACCTGGGACAGCTGATGAAAAACTGTTTTTT
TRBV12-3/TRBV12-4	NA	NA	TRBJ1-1	CASSGGGGGAFF	TGTGCCAGCAGTGGGGGGGGCGGAGGGGCTTTCTTT
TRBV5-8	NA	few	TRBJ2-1	CASRESSYNEQFF	TGTGCCAGCAGGGAGAGCTCCTACAATGAGCAGTTCTTC
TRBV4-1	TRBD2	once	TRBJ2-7	CASSQLAGGSSYEQYF	TGCGCCAGCAGCCAGCTAGCGGGAGGAAGCTCCTACGAGCAGTACTTC
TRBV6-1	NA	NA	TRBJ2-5	CASSEVWAQETQYF	TGTGCCAGCAGTGAAGTATGGGCGCAAGAGACCCAGTACTTC
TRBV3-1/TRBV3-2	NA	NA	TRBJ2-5	CASSQDLYVGETQYF	TGTGCCAGCAGCCAAGATCTCTACGTAGGAGAGACCCAGTACTTC
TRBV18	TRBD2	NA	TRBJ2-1	CASSSSGRAGNEQFF	TGTGCCAGCTCTTCTAGCGGGAGGGCCGGAAATGAGCAGTTCTTC
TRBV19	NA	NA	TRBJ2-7	CASSSRGPYEQYF	TGTGCCAGTAGTTCGAGGGGCCCCTACGAGCAGTACTTC
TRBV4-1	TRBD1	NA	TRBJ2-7	CASSQGTGIYEQYF	TGCGCCAGCAGCCAAGGGACAGGGATCTACGAGCAGTACTTC
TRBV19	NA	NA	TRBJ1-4	CASSERGVLNEKLFF	TGTGCCAGTAGTGAAAGAGGGGTACTTAATGAAAAACTGTTTTTT
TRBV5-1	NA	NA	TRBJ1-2	CASSVTGIHGYTF	TGCGCCAGCAGCGTAACAGGGATACACGGCTACACCTTC
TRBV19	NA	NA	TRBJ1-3	CASIGRVSGNTIYF	TGTGCCAGTATCGGACGGGTCTCTGGAAACACCATATATTTT
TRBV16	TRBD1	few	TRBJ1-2	CASSRPGQGAGYTF	TGTGCCAGCAGCCGTCCCGGACAGGGGGCAGGATACACCTTC
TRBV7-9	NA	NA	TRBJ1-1	CASSLETLFMNTEAFF	TGTGCCAGCAGCTTAGAAACCCTTTTTATGAACACTGAAGCTTTCTTT
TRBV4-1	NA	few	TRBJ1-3	CASSQAGPNSGNTIYF	TGCGCCAGCAGCCAAGCGGGACCGAACTCTGGAAACACCATATATTTT
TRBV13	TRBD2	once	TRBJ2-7	CASSYGLAGTYEQYF	TGTGCCAGCAGCTACGGACTAGCGGGTACCTACGAGCAGTACTTC
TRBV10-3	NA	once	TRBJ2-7	CAISDYLLLNSYEQYF	TGTGCCATCAGTGACTACTTATTATTAAACTCCTACGAGCAGTACTTC
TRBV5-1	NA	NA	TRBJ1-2	CASSLMQGWNYGYTF	TGCGCCAGCAGCTTGATGCAGGGATGGAACTATGGCTACACCTTC
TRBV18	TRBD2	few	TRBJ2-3	CASLAGVATDTQYF	TGTGCCAGCCTAGCGGGAGTGGCGACAGATACGCAGTATTTT
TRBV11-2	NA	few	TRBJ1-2	CASSPRTQQNDGYTF	TGTGCCAGCAGCCCCAGGACCCAACAAAACGATGGCTACACCTTC
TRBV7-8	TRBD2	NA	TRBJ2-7	CASSFGGAGEYEQYF	TGTGCCAGCAGCTTCGGAGGGGCGGGAGAGTACGAGCAGTACTTC
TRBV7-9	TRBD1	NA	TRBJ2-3	CASSIRGLSTDTQYF	TGTGCCAGCAGCATTAGGGGGCTGAGCACAGATACGCAGTATTTT
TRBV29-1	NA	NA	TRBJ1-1	CSVPVAGQTEAFF	TGCAGCGTTCCGGTCGCAGGGCAAACTGAAGCTTTCTTT
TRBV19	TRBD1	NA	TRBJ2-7	CASSHWKGQGVNEQYF	TGTGCCAGTAGCCACTGGAAGGGACAGGGAGTAAACGAGCAGTACTTC
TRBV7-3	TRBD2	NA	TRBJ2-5	CASSLAGGGQETQYF	TGTGCCAGCAGCTTAGCGGGAGGGGGTCAAGAGACCCAGTACTTC
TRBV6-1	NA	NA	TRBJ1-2	CASSEDLTGFYGYTF	TGTGCCAGCAGTGAAGACCTAACAGGGTTCTATGGCTACACCTTC